This T cell receptor (beta chain) came from a study of T cells in localized non-small cell lung cancer. TCRdb keeps only in-frame clones here, not all; method: immunoSEQ multiplex PCR. The sample contains 75,000 to 85,000 clones, approximately 80% of which appear only once. This sequence originates from a female donor of 60 years or more with stage I lung adenocarcinoma. This material consisted of peripheral blood, taken before any cancer treatment.

CDR3 sequence: CASSFSTGGPNYGYTF. For the CDR3, the DNA is TGTGCCAGCAGCTTCAGTACAGGGGGCCCTAACTATGGCTACACCTTC. This chain links TRBV5-6 with TRBJ1-2, with 9 bases lining up with TRBD1. V shed 2 bases and J 0 bases; nucleotides not matched to a gene: 5. The CDR3 length is 16 residues. Looked up from germline, CDR1 is SGHDT and CDR2 is YYEEEE.